The rows below give T cell receptor beta chains drawn from one sample of a study of T-cell reconstitution after alpha-beta-depleted transplantation in children. TCRdb reprocessed the PCR reads with MiXCR, giving one entry per CDR3 protein. Of approximately 640,000 distinct CDR3 sequences listed, 15% to 20% are singletons. Sequenced material: PBMCs from the stem cell graft donor, taken from the stem cell graft. These receptors were taken from a human donor who donated a stem cell graft to a child with acute myeloid leukemia. Each CDR3 is given with its conserved first and last residue. The D gene is left open where the match is weak. Clone size appears in some rows only: once, few, many, or a class for an expanded clone.

v_call: TRBV7-2
clone_size: few
j_call: TRBJ2-5
d_call: NA
cdr3_length: 16
cdr3_nt: TGTGCCAGCAGCTTATTGTTTGGCCGAGTAGGAGAGACCCAGTACTTC
cdr3_aa: CASSLLFGRVGETQYF

v_call: TRBV7-2
clone_size: NA
j_call: TRBJ2-5
d_call: TRBD1
cdr3_length: 16
cdr3_nt: TGTGCCAGCAGCCCCCGCCGAACCGGGACAGGGGAGACCCAGTACTTC
cdr3_aa: CASSPRRTGTGETQYF

v_call: TRBV24-1
clone_size: NA
j_call: TRBJ2-3
d_call: TRBD2
cdr3_length: 15
cdr3_nt: TGTGCCACCAGTGCTGCGGGGGGAGGAGGAGATACGCAGTATTTT
cdr3_aa: CATSAAGGGGDTQYF

v_call: TRBV4-1
clone_size: many
j_call: TRBJ1-6
d_call: NA
cdr3_length: 15
cdr3_nt: TGCGCCAGCAGCCTCGTAGGAGACGGGGATTCACCCCTCCACTTT
cdr3_aa: CASSLVGDGDSPLHF

v_call: TRBV9
clone_size: many
j_call: TRBJ1-2
d_call: NA
cdr3_length: 12
cdr3_nt: TGTGCCAGCACCCCGGTTGGGTTGAGCTACACCTTC
cdr3_aa: CASTPVGLSYTF

v_call: TRBV5-1
clone_size: NA
j_call: TRBJ1-2
d_call: NA
cdr3_length: 16
cdr3_nt: TGCGCCAGCAAGATTCGCCCCGAAGGGACGAACTATGGCTACACCTTC
cdr3_aa: CASKIRPEGTNYGYTF

v_call: TRBV20-1
clone_size: many
j_call: TRBJ2-1
d_call: NA
cdr3_length: 15
cdr3_nt: TGCAGTGCTAAATCTCGCGGGGGCCCCGTCAATGAGCAGTTCTTC
cdr3_aa: CSAKSRGGPVNEQFF

v_call: TRBV7-9
clone_size: NA
j_call: TRBJ2-2
d_call: NA
cdr3_length: 15
cdr3_nt: TGTGCCACCCCGGGGGAACAGCCGAACACCGGGGAGCTGTTTTTT
cdr3_aa: CATPGEQPNTGELFF

v_call: TRBV20-1
clone_size: NA
j_call: TRBJ1-2
d_call: NA
cdr3_length: 12
cdr3_nt: TGCAGTGCTTTAGCAGCTAACTATGGCTACACCTTC
cdr3_aa: CSALAANYGYTF

v_call: TRBV2
clone_size: NA
j_call: TRBJ1-2
d_call: NA
cdr3_length: 13
cdr3_nt: TGTGCCAGCAGCGTGGGGGGCCGGCGTGGCTACACCTTC
cdr3_aa: CASSVGGRRGYTF

v_call: TRBV6-1
clone_size: few
j_call: TRBJ2-5
d_call: NA
cdr3_length: 16
cdr3_nt: TGTGCCAGCAGTGAATACAGCTCCTTGTACCAAGAGACCCAGTACTTC
cdr3_aa: CASSEYSSLYQETQYF

v_call: TRBV28
clone_size: NA
j_call: TRBJ1-6
d_call: TRBD1
cdr3_length: 13
cdr3_nt: TGTGCCAGCAGTCCTTGGGACAGCTGGACCCTCCACTTT
cdr3_aa: CASSPWDSWTLHF

v_call: TRBV9
clone_size: NA
j_call: TRBJ2-5
d_call: TRBD2
cdr3_length: 16
cdr3_nt: TGTGCCAGCAGCCCCGGGACTAGCGGGGTTCAAGAGACCCAGTACTTC
cdr3_aa: CASSPGTSGVQETQYF

v_call: TRBV12-3/TRBV12-4
clone_size: many
j_call: TRBJ2-5
d_call: TRBD2
cdr3_length: 15
cdr3_nt: TGTGCCAGCAGTTTGATGGGGACTAGCCAAGAGACCCAGTACTTC
cdr3_aa: CASSLMGTSQETQYF